Following are 24 T cell receptor beta chains from one sample sequenced in a study of T cells after yellow fever vaccination. TCRdb ran MiXCR on the 5' RACE reads and lists one entry per CDR3 protein. The sample shows 90,000 to 150,000 distinct CDR3 sequences, approximately 7.1% of them seen only once. The sample in question was CD4+ T cells sorted from PBMCs, obtained more than 35 days after the first yellow fever vaccination. The receptors were gathered from a man aged 18 to 29 who received the YFV17D yellow fever vaccine.

In its sample, this clonotype was seen many times. The chain has TRBV12-3 or TRBV12-4 and TRBJ2-7; the match to TRBD1 covers 10 bases. The CDR3 is 14 residues long. Trimming removed 8 bases from V and 1 base from J; junction bases left unmatched: 5. CDR3 nucleotides: TGTGCCAGCGCATCGGGACAGGGGTCCTACGAGCAGTACTTC. Protein: CASASGQGSYEQYF.

This clonotype has at least ten counts. The V call is TRBV5-1, the J call TRBJ2-3; D is undetermined. V dropped 1 base and J dropped 2 bases, with 8 bases sitting between them. In germline, CDR1 is SGHRS, CDR2 YFSETQ. The CDR3 spans 14 residues. CDR3 sequence: CASSLLADTDTQYF. The CDR3, as DNA: TGCGCCAGCAGCTTGTTGGCTGACACAGATACGCAGTATTTT.

This clonotype showed up many times. This chain links TRBV9 with TRBJ2-6; D is perhaps TRBD1 or TRBD2 (5 bases each). The CDR3 has 16 amino acids. The V and J ends lost 2 bases and 1 base respectively, with 10 bases between them. CDR1 is SGDLS and CDR2 is YYNGEE in the germline V gene. The CDR3 is CASSVGPGSGANVLTF. The DNA of the CDR3 is TGTGCCAGCAGCGTGGGACCGGGATCTGGGGCCAACGTCCTGACTTTC.

The J gene is TRBJ2-3, the V gene TRBV24-1; 10 bases align to TRBD1. Losses at the gene ends were 3 bases for V and 1 base for J; bases not matched to a gene: 3. Germline values: CDR1 KGHDR, CDR2 SFDVKD. The CDR3 contains 16 residues. CDR3 residues: CATSDPGTGGTDTQYF. The CDR3, as DNA: TGTGCCACCAGTGATCCCGGGACAGGGGGCACAGATACGCAGTATTTT.

This clonotype was counted ten times or more. The chain employs TRBV14 and TRBJ2-5; no clear D gene. Germline V CDR1 and CDR2: SGHDN, FVKESK. Trimming removed 1 base from V and 2 bases from J, with 14 bases in between. This CDR3 is 16 amino acids long. The CDR3 reads CASSQGSRAGQETQYF. The CDR3 bases are TGTGCCAGCAGCCAAGGATCCCGAGCAGGACAAGAGACCCAGTACTTC.

This chain's CDR3 is CASSPLEARADTQYF. CDR3 nucleotides: TGTGCCAGCTCACCATTGGAAGCTCGCGCAGATACGCAGTATTTT. The V gene is TRBV18, the J gene TRBJ2-3; D is unresolved. CDR1 and CDR2 (germline): KGHSH, LQKENI. Trimming took off 2 bases at V and 4 bases at J, with 13 bases between the two ends. The CDR3 spans 15 residues.

This clonotype was recorded at least ten times. The chain uses TRBV5-4 and TRBJ2-5; 10 bases line up with TRBD2. This CDR3 contains 15 residues. CDR1 SGHNT and CDR2 YYREEE come from the germline V gene (reference sequence). V gave up 4 bases and J gave up 4 bases; unmatched junction bases: 7. CDR3 sequence: CASSMGLARRETQYF. The CDR3 coding sequence is TGTGCCAGCAGCATGGGACTAGCGAGAAGAGAGACCCAGTACTTC.

A note on this clonotype: A clone one base away is much larger, so this may be a read error. The rearrangement joins TRBV24-1 to TRBJ2-2, with 14 nucleotides matching TRBD2. V dropped 0 bases and J dropped 2; count of bases not matched to a gene: 1. The germline V gene encodes CDR1 KGHDR and CDR2 SFDVKD. This CDR3 is 18 amino acids long. This CDR3 reads CATSDLGLAGGNTGELFF. In DNA form, the CDR3 reads TGTGCCACCAGTGATTTGGGACTAGCGGGGGGAAACACCGGGGAGCTGTTTTTT.

The CDR3: CASSQNRQLGNEKLFF. The CDR3, as DNA: TGTGCCAGCAGTCAAAACAGACAGCTCGGGAATGAAAAACTGTTTTTT. The chain has TRBV12-3 or TRBV12-4 and TRBJ1-4; possibly TRBD1 for D (5 bases). Trimming removed 5 bases at V and 5 bases at J, with 18 bases between. CDR3 length equals 16 residues.

This clonotype was counted ten times or more. The chain employs TRBV6-1 and TRBJ2-7; D gene unclear. CDR1 MNHNS and CDR2 SASEGT come from the germline V gene. The CDR3 sequence is 13 residues long. V was clipped by 1 base and J by 3 bases, with 7 bases between them. CDR3 protein: CASSEVNLYEQYF. The CDR3 DNA follows: TGTGCCAGCAGTGAAGTCAACCTCTACGAGCAGTACTTC.

This clonotype was counted ten times or more. The rearrangement joins TRBV7-2 to TRBJ1-6; D is unresolved. Germline assignment: CDR1 SGHTA and CDR2 FQGNSA. The germline V and J ends were trimmed by 4 bases and 7 bases, with 5 bases remaining between them. There are 12 residues in the CDR3. DNA of the CDR3: TGTGCCAGCAGCTACGCAAATTCACCCCTCCACTTT. Its protein product is CASSYANSPLHF.

V usage is TRBV9 and J usage is TRBJ1-1; TRBD1 might be the D (6 bases). V lost 4 bases and J lost 6, with 19 bases in between. Germline CDR1 reads SGDLS; CDR2 reads YYNGEE. The CDR3 consists of 15 residues. The CDR3 bases are TGTGCCAGCAGCCGACAGGCCAATAGAGGCGCTGAAGCTTTCTTT. It encodes CASSRQANRGAEAFF.

This clonotype came up many times. CDR3 coding DNA: TGTGCCAGCAGTGAAGCCCTGGGGCAAGAGACCCAGTACTTC. Protein sequence: CASSEALGQETQYF. The V call is TRBV2, the J call TRBJ2-5; D is unclear. V gave up 0 bases and J gave up 2 bases, with 7 bases separating them. The germline gives CDR1 SNHLY, CDR2 FYNNEI. The CDR3 covers 14 residues.

In its sample, this clonotype was seen many times. V gene TRBV4-1 combines with J gene TRBJ2-7, with 10 positions matching TRBD1. The germline gives CDR1 MGHRA, CDR2 YSYEKL. The CDR3 has 14 amino acids. The V gene end was trimmed by 1 base and the J gene end by 5 bases; junction bases not matched to a gene: 2. CDR3: CASSQGDRGHEQYV. The CDR3, as DNA: TGCGCCAGCAGCCAAGGGGACAGGGGCCACGAGCAGTACGTC.

This clonotype was seen many times. The V and J genes are TRBV9 and TRBJ2-5; TRBD2 matches at 9 bases. Looked up from germline, CDR1 is SGDLS and CDR2 is YYNGEE. V gave up 3 bases and J gave up 5 bases; unmatched junction bases: 2. This CDR3 region has 13 residues. CDR3 DNA sequence: TGTGCCAGCAGCGCTGCGGGGGGGGAGACCCAGTACTTC. It encodes CASSAAGGETQYF.

Many counts were recorded for this clonotype. The chain uses TRBV6-1 and TRBJ2-4; tentative D call: TRBD1 (6 bases). V was trimmed by 6 bases and J by 4 bases, leaving 13 bases between them. The CDR3 is 14 amino acids. Germline assignment: CDR1 MNHNS and CDR2 SASEGT. Here the CDR3 reads CASSPWQGKNIQYF. The CDR3 DNA reads TGTGCCAGCAGCCCCTGGCAGGGGAAAAACATTCAGTACTTC.

There are many counts of this clonotype. The chain uses TRBV29-1 and TRBJ2-7; possible D gene TRBD2, 5 bases. V lost 5 bases and J 4 bases, leaving 12 bases between the germline ends. Germline values: CDR1 SQVTM, CDR2 ANQGSEA. This CDR3 has 12 residues. CDR3 bases: TGCAGCGTTTCGGGGAAAGGTTACGAGCAGTACTTC. Residues: CSVSGKGYEQYF.

This clonotype was recorded at least ten times. This chain connects TRBV9 to TRBJ2-3, with D perhaps matching TRBD1 (5 bases). The CDR3 totals 14 residues. The germline V gene has CDR1 SGDLS and CDR2 YYNGEE. Trimming left V 4 bases short and J 1 base short, with 10 bases between. Here the CDR3 reads CASSFGQGTDTQYF. DNA of the CDR3: TGTGCCAGCAGCTTCGGACAAGGCACAGATACGCAGTATTTT.

Many counts were recorded for this clonotype. V gene TRBV4-1 combines with J gene TRBJ2-3; D not certain. V lost 4 bases and J 0 bases, leaving 11 bases between the germline ends. Germline CDR1 reads MGHRA; CDR2 reads YSYEKL. This CDR3 has 15 residues. CDR3 protein: CASSPGVASTDTQYF. In DNA form, the CDR3 reads TGCGCCAGCAGCCCCGGAGTAGCCAGCACAGATACGCAGTATTTT.

The table lists this clonotype with many counts. The chain couples TRBV11-2 to TRBJ2-2; D call uncertain. With 5 bases removed from V and 0 bases from J, the gap between germline ends came to 13 bases. Germline lookup yields CDR1 SGHAT and CDR2 FQNNGV. The CDR3 sequence is 16 residues long. The CDR3 loop is CASSPRTATNTGELFF. The CDR3 DNA reads TGTGCCAGCAGCCCGCGGACCGCAACGAACACCGGGGAGCTGTTTTTT.

Many counts were recorded for this clonotype. The V gene is TRBV12-3 or TRBV12-4, the J gene TRBJ1-2, with 9 bases lining up with TRBD1. With V trimmed by 7 bases and J by 4 bases, 4 bases remained unmatched. The CDR3 is made up of 13 amino acids. The CDR3 DNA reads as TGTGCCAGCAACCCGGGACAGGGCTATGGCTACACCTTC. It specifies CASNPGQGYGYTF.

The V and J genes are TRBV4-3 and TRBJ2-1; maybe TRBD1 (6 bases). Germline V gene lookup returns CDR1 LGHNA and CDR2 YSLEER. This CDR3 has 16 amino acids. Trimming cost V 3 bases and J 2 bases, with 14 bases left between them. This CDR3 is CASSQGANQAYNEQFF. The CDR3 DNA follows: TGCGCCAGCAGCCAGGGGGCAAATCAAGCCTACAATGAGCAGTTCTTC.

Many counts were recorded for this clonotype. The chain has TRBV6-1 and TRBJ2-2, with unresolved D. Germline CDR1 reads MNHNS; CDR2 reads SASEGT. Trimming took off 1 base at V and 7 bases at J, with 7 bases between the two ends. The CDR3 loop spans 13 amino acids. CDR3 amino acids: CASSEDRLGELFF. CDR3 DNA sequence: TGTGCCAGCAGTGAAGATCGGCTCGGGGAGCTGTTTTTT.

This clonotype was recorded at least ten times. CDR3 sequence (DNA): TGTGCCAGCAGCTTATCGAGGGGAGCAGAGACCCAGTACTTC. Translated: CASSLSRGAETQYF. The chain couples TRBV11-3 to TRBJ2-5; D possibly matches TRBD1 or TRBD2 (5 bases each). With 2 bases removed from V and 4 bases from J, the gap between germline ends came to 11 bases. CDR3 length: 14 residues. Germline values: CDR1 SGHNT, CDR2 YENEEA.